The 29 T cell receptor beta chains presented below share a single source sample, sequenced in a study of T cells after yellow fever vaccination. TCRdb passed the 5' RACE reads through MiXCR, listing each CDR3 protein once. Of 200,000 to 300,000 distinct CDR3 sequences in the sample, roughly 4% are singletons; the top ten hold approximately 18%. Sample: PBMCs, taken 15 days after the yellow fever booster vaccination. The receptors shown here come from a man aged 18 to 30 who received the YFV17D yellow fever vaccine.

The gene calls are TRBV4-2 and TRBJ2-3; 12 bases fit TRBD2. V lost 4 bases, J lost 3 bases, and 5 bases stayed unmatched. This CDR3 has 16 residues. Germline V gene sequence: CDR1 LGHNA, CDR2 YNFKEQ. In nucleotides, the CDR3 is TGTGCCAGCAGCCGGAAGACTAGCGGGGGAACAGATACGCAGTATTTT. Encoded protein: CASSRKTSGGTDTQYF.

This clonotype was detected ten times or more. V and J are TRBV6-6 and TRBJ1-2, with a possible D match to TRBD1 (6 bases). From germline, CDR1 is MNHNY and CDR2 SVGAGI (reference sequence). This CDR3 comprises 14 residues. V lost 5 bases to trimming and J lost 7 bases, with 17 bases between them. The CDR3 sequence: CASSKPDSSTGYTF. The CDR3, as DNA: TGTGCCAGCAGTAAACCGGACAGTAGTACTGGCTACACCTTC.

This clonotype was observed many times. The V call is TRBV6-1, the J call TRBJ1-5; D might be TRBD1 (5 bases). V lost 3 bases to trimming and J lost 2 bases, with 11 bases between them. The CDR3 has 15 amino acids. Germline CDR1 and CDR2: MNHNS and SASEGT. The CDR3 DNA sequence: TGTGCCAGCAGTGATGGGGAAGGGGGCAATCAGCCCCAGCATTTT. This translates into CASSDGEGGNQPQHF.

The table lists this clonotype with many counts. The rearrangement joins TRBV14 to TRBJ2-5; 7 bases are a match to TRBD1. The length of the CDR3 is 14 residues. Germline-derived CDR1 and CDR2 are SGHDN and FVKESK. Trimming took 4 bases from V and 9 from J; bases not matched to a gene: 11. The CDR3 nucleotides read TGTGCCAGCAGCCGCTCGACAGGGCTGGCGTCCCAGTACTTC. This translates into CASSRSTGLASQYF.

There are many counts of this clonotype. The CDR3 DNA reads TGTGCCAGCAGACTAAGTGCGGGGGAGGGCACAGATACGCAGTATTTT. Translation gives CASRLSAGEGTDTQYF. The chain joins TRBV25-1 to TRBJ2-3, with 7 bases that match TRBD2. This CDR3 has 16 residues. Losses at the gene ends were 6 bases for V and 1 base for J; bases not matched to a gene: 10. Germline V gene lookup returns CDR1 MGHDK and CDR2 SYGVNS.

This clonotype was recorded many times. The J gene is TRBJ2-3, the V gene TRBV5-1; 7 bases match TRBD2. The CDR3 totals 15 residues. Germline CDR1 SGHRS, CDR2 YFSETQ. The junction had 5 bases not matched to a gene; V was cut back by 2 bases and J by 2 bases. Written as DNA, the CDR3 is TGCGCCAGCAGCTTTCTAGCGGATCCCACAGATACGCAGTATTTT. Its translation: CASSFLADPTDTQYF.

This clonotype was recorded many times. V gene TRBV20-1 combines with J gene TRBJ2-3; either TRBD1 or TRBD2 may fit D (6 bases each). V was pared by 6 bases and J by 4 bases, with 14 bases between. There are 13 residues in the CDR3. Germline V gives CDR1 DFQATT, CDR2 SNEGSKA (reference sequence). The CDR3 nucleotides are TGCAGTGCCCGGGGGCCCGGTGCAGATACGCAGTATTTT. Its protein product is CSARGPGADTQYF.

This clonotype was counted many times. The chain combines TRBV7-2 with TRBJ2-1; 13 bases match TRBD2. CDR3 length: 15 amino acids. The V gene end was trimmed by 1 base and the J gene end by 10 bases; junction bases not matched to a gene: 4. Germline assignment: CDR1 SGHTA and CDR2 FQGNSA. The CDR3 reads CASSLGLAGGWEQFF. CDR3 nucleotides: TGTGCCAGCAGCTTAGGACTAGCGGGGGGTTGGGAGCAGTTCTTC.

Many counts were recorded for this clonotype. This chain links TRBV5-4 with TRBJ2-2, with TRBD1 identical over 8 bases. Germline CDR1 reads SGHNT; CDR2 reads YYREEE (reference sequence). V dropped 3 bases and J dropped 4; count of bases not matched to a gene: 11. CDR3 length: 17 residues. This CDR3 is CASSSQAGTGFTGELFF. In DNA form, the CDR3 reads TGTGCCAGCAGCTCGCAAGCCGGGACAGGATTCACCGGGGAGCTGTTTTTT.

This clonotype was seen repeatedly, ten times or more. The J gene is TRBJ2-1, the V gene TRBV6-2 or TRBV6-3, with 14 bases fitting TRBD2. With V trimmed by 5 bases and J by 1 base, 10 bases remained unmatched. The CDR3 sequence is 19 residues long. In germline, CDR1 is MNHEY, CDR2 SVGEGT. The CDR3 sequence: CASSTRTSGGTASYNEQFF. The CDR3 nucleotides read TGTGCCAGCAGTACTCGGACTAGCGGGGGGACAGCTTCCTACAATGAGCAGTTCTTC.

As to this clonotype: A clone one base away is much larger, so this may be a read error. Here the CDR3 DNA reads TGTGCCAGCAGCCCGGACCAGACTAGCGGGGGCGGTACGCAGTATTTT. It translates to CASSPDQTSGGGTQYF. V usage is TRBV4-2 and J usage is TRBJ2-3; 12 bases line up with TRBD2. The V gene's germline CDR1 is LGHNA and CDR2 YNFKEQ. This CDR3 comprises 16 residues. After removal of 4 bases from V and 8 bases from J, the junction contained 10 bases not matched to a gene.

This clonotype was counted ten times or more. V is TRBV2 and J is TRBJ1-5; D gene ambiguous. The germline V gene encodes CDR1 SNHLY and CDR2 FYNNEI. Deletions cut 4 bases from V and 5 bases from J, with 9 bases between. This CDR3 spans 13 amino acids. CDR3 amino acids: CASSVDGYQPQHF. The CDR3 DNA sequence: TGTGCCAGCAGTGTTGACGGGTATCAGCCCCAGCATTTT.

The sample holds many counts of this clonotype. The gene calls are TRBV7-3 and TRBJ2-1; D gene ambiguous. Per the germline V gene, CDR1 is SGHTA and CDR2 is FQGTGA. This CDR3 is 13 amino acids long. V was trimmed by 3 bases and J by 5 bases, leaving 8 bases between them. In DNA, the CDR3 is TGTGCCAGCAGCTTCCAGCCTAACAATGAGCAGTTCTTC. It codes for CASSFQPNNEQFF.

This clonotype was seen many times. V usage is TRBV7-9 and J usage is TRBJ1-6, with D possibly TRBD1 on 5 matching bases. This CDR3 has 15 amino acids. CDR1 and CDR2 (germline): SEHNR, FQNEAQ (reference sequence). V lost 5 bases, J lost 7 bases, and 15 bases lay in between. The CDR3 loop reads CASSTRTQGNSPLHF. The CDR3 nucleotides are TGTGCCAGCAGCACCCGTACTCAGGGAAATTCACCCCTCCACTTT.

This clonotype was seen many times. The V call is TRBV28, the J call TRBJ1-6; 8 bases align to TRBD1. J was trimmed by 3 bases and V by 5 bases; bases with no gene match: 9. This CDR3 region has 17 residues. The germline CDR1 and CDR2 sequences are MDHEN and SYDVKM. CDR3 nucleotide sequence: TGTGCCAGCAGTCTGGCAGGGGGCGCGATCTATAATTCACCCCTCCACTTT. Translated: CASSLAGGAIYNSPLHF.

This clonotype was observed at least ten times. This chain joins TRBV7-8 and TRBJ2-1; D remains unclear. Germline lookup yields CDR1 SGHVS and CDR2 FQNEAQ. V shed 3 bases and J shed 0 bases, with 9 bases lying between them. The CDR3 has 15 residues. The CDR3 is CASSLGQASYNEQFF. The CDR3, as DNA: TGTGCCAGCAGCTTGGGTCAGGCCTCCTACAATGAGCAGTTCTTC. Full variable domain (rest looked up from reference TRBV7-8 and TRBJ2-1): GAGVSQSPRYKVAKRGQDVALRCDPISGHVSLFWYQQALGQGPEFLTYFQNEAQLDKSGLPSDRFFAERPEGSVSTLKIQRTQQEDSAVYLCASSLGQASYNEQFFGPGTRLTVL.

This clonotype was recorded many times. The V call is TRBV6-2 or TRBV6-3, the J call TRBJ1-1; 9 bases are shared with TRBD1. V dropped 6 bases and J dropped 12; count of bases not matched to a gene: 8. Germline loops: CDR1 MNHEY, CDR2 SVGEGT. CDR3 length equals 12 residues. In nucleotides, the CDR3 is TGTGCCAGCAGCGAATCGGACAGGGGACCTTTCTTT. It translates to CASSESDRGPFF.

The chain couples TRBV24-1 to TRBJ2-1; D is unresolved. Germline V gives CDR1 KGHDR, CDR2 SFDVKD. Trimming removed 9 bases at V and 4 bases at J, with 6 bases between. The CDR3 runs to 11 residues. The CDR3 coding sequence is TGTGCCACCGGGGTTTACAATGAGCAGTTCTTC. It yields the protein CATGVYNEQFF.

This clonotype occurred many times. V is TRBV7-6 and J is TRBJ2-7; possibly TRBD1 for D (5 bases). In germline, CDR1 is SGHVS, CDR2 FNYEAQ. With 2 bases removed from V and 1 base from J, the gap between germline ends came to 6 bases. This CDR3 region has 13 residues. CDR3 DNA sequence: TGTGCCAGCAGCTTACGACAGTCCTACGAGCAGTACTTC. Translated: CASSLRQSYEQYF.

This clonotype was counted ten times or more. The chain is built from TRBV7-2 and TRBJ1-4; D is unresolved. Germline assignment: CDR1 SGHTA and CDR2 FQGNSA. Trimming shortened V by 2 bases and J by 7 bases, and 11 bases separated the two germline ends. This CDR3 region has 14 residues. Here the CDR3 reads CASSLRFAGEKLFF. The CDR3 DNA follows: TGTGCCAGCAGCTTAAGGTTCGCGGGTGAAAAACTGTTTTTT.

This clonotype was detected ten times or more. The chain combines TRBV6-2 or TRBV6-3 with TRBJ2-3, with a possible D match to TRBD1 (5 bases). This CDR3 comprises 13 residues. CDR1 and CDR2 (germline): MNHEY, SVGEGT. Trimming left V 2 bases short and J 6 bases short, with 9 bases between. The CDR3 DNA sequence: TGTGCCAGCAGTTACCGTCAGGGTGATACGCAGTATTTT. Amino acids: CASSYRQGDTQYF.

In its sample, this clonotype was seen many times. V gene TRBV7-2 combines with J gene TRBJ2-5; D may match TRBD1 or TRBD2 (5 bases each). CDR1 is SGHTA and CDR2 is FQGNSA in the germline V gene. The CDR3 totals 15 residues. The V end lost 5 bases, the J end lost 3 bases, and 16 bases lay between the germline ends. The CDR3 reads CASSPNGGGKETQYF. CDR3 bases: TGTGCCAGCAGCCCCAATGGGGGTGGTAAAGAGACCCAGTACTTC.

The gene calls are TRBV5-1 and TRBJ2-2; tentative D call: TRBD1 (6 bases). The CDR3 is 14 residues long. The germline V gene has CDR1 SGHRS and CDR2 YFSETQ. Trimming pared 6 bases from V and 4 bases from J, leaving 13 bases between. DNA for the CDR3: TGCGCCAGCACCACCGGACAGCCCACCGGGGAGCTGTTTTTT. It codes for CASTTGQPTGELFF.

This clonotype was counted many times. The chain couples TRBV3-1 to TRBJ2-5; D may be TRBD2 (5 bases). This CDR3 contains 16 residues. V was clipped by 0 bases and J by 3 bases, with 14 bases between them. Germline V gene lookup returns CDR1 LGHDT and CDR2 YNNKEL (reference sequence). In nucleotides, the CDR3 is TGTGCCAGCAGCCAAGATTGGCGGGCCCGGGAAGAGACCCAGTACTTC. Its protein product is CASSQDWRAREETQYF.

Note on this clonotype: With a much larger clone just one base away, this may be a read error. This chain links TRBV11-2 with TRBJ2-1; the D is unclear. Trimming removed 6 bases at V and 0 bases at J, with 12 bases between. Germline V gives CDR1 SGHAT, CDR2 FQNNGV. The CDR3 length is 15 residues. This chain's CDR3 is CASRIELSSYNEQFF. The CDR3 region has the DNA TGTGCCAGCAGAATAGAGCTGAGCTCCTACAATGAGCAGTTCTTC.

This clonotype showed up many times. V usage is TRBV28 and J usage is TRBJ1-6; no definite D call. CDR1 and CDR2 from the germline V gene are MDHEN and SYDVKM. V was clipped by 7 bases and J by 8 bases, with 9 bases between them. The CDR3 runs to 12 residues. The CDR3 is CASKRADSPLHF. CDR3 sequence (DNA): TGTGCCAGCAAAAGGGCCGATTCACCCCTCCACTTT.

This clonotype was counted at least ten times. This rearrangement joins TRBV4-3 to TRBJ2-3; 7 bases align to TRBD2. This CDR3 has 16 amino acids. Germline V gives CDR1 LGHNA, CDR2 YSLEER. Trimming took 0 bases from V and 3 from J; bases not matched to a gene: 6. CDR3 amino acids: CASSQEGGGWTDTQYF. DNA for the CDR3: TGCGCCAGCAGCCAAGAAGGCGGGGGTTGGACAGATACGCAGTATTTT.

The V call is TRBV5-4, the J call TRBJ2-3, with 10 bases aligning to TRBD2. Losses at the gene ends were 4 bases for V and 6 bases for J; bases not matched to a gene: 11. The CDR3 has 16 residues. Germline V gene lookup returns CDR1 SGHNT and CDR2 YYREEE (reference sequence). The CDR3 is CASSPEVAGGKDTQYF. In nucleotides, the CDR3 is TGTGCCAGCAGCCCTGAGGTAGCGGGGGGTAAGGATACGCAGTATTTT. Filled out from reference TRBV5-4 and TRBJ2-3, the complete variable domain reads ETGVTQSPTHLIKTRGQQVTLRCSSQSGHNTVSWYQQALGQGPQFIFQYYREEENGRGNFPPRFSGLQFPNYSSELNVNALELDDSALYLCASSPEVAGGKDTQYFGPGTRLTVL.

This clonotype was seen many times. The V call is TRBV7-2, the J call TRBJ1-1, with D uncertain. The CDR3 length is 13 residues. V was cut by 6 bases and J by 10 bases, with 18 bases left in between. Germline V gene lookup returns CDR1 SGHTA and CDR2 FQGNSA. Written as DNA, the CDR3 is TGTGCCAGCAGGGGGAAACCGGTTGCCGGAGCTTTCTTT. Translated: CASRGKPVAGAFF.